The 25 T cell receptor beta chains listed next were all sequenced from one sample in a study of blood T cell repertoires in COVID-19. Produced via immunoSEQ multiplex PCR; TCRdb's table is partial and in-frame only. The repertoire consists of about 110,000 clones, with approximately 88% occurring once and the leading ten covering nearly 0.85%. The material sequenced was peripheral blood. All receptors derive from a woman in her 70s with acute or convalescent COVID-19.

The chain carries TRBV23-1 and TRBJ1-5; maybe TRBD1 (5 bases). TRBV23-1 is designated an ORF whose function remains uncertain. The CDR3 is 19 amino acids. The V and J ends lost 4 bases and 1 base respectively, with 23 bases between them. The CDR3 DNA sequence: TGCGCCAGCAGTCTGTCTGATTGCAGGCGGACATGGAGCAATCAGCCCCAGCATTTT. This gives the protein CASSLSDCRRTWSNQPQHF.

This chain joins TRBV7-3 and TRBJ2-5, with 8 bases aligning to TRBD2. In germline, CDR1 is SGHTA, CDR2 FQGTGA. The J segment lost 5 bases and the V segment lost 5 bases, leaving 4 bases of the junction unmatched. The CDR3 extends over 13 amino acids. This CDR3 is CASSQSGGETQYF. In nucleotides, the CDR3 is TGTGCCAGCAGCCAGAGCGGGGGCGAGACCCAGTACTTC.

This chain links TRBV2 with TRBJ1-5; TRBD1 is a possible D gene (5 bases). The length of the CDR3 is 12 residues. Germline CDR1 is SNHLY and CDR2 is FYNNEI. V lost 2 bases and J 11 bases, leaving 10 bases between the germline ends. For the CDR3, the DNA is TGTGCCAGCAGTGAACTCTGGGGGGCCCAGCATTTT. As protein: CASSELWGAQHF.

The V gene is TRBV5-4, the J gene TRBJ2-3, with D possibly TRBD1 on 5 matching bases. The CDR3 loop spans 15 amino acids. Per germline, CDR1 SGHNT and CDR2 YYREEE (reference sequence). With 0 bases removed from V and 0 bases from J, the gap between germline ends came to 8 bases. In nucleotides, the CDR3 is TGTGCCAGCAGCTTGGCCAGGGCCAGCACAGATACGCAGTATTTT. It translates to CASSLARASTDTQYF.

The chain combines TRBV3-1 (or the pseudogene TRBV3-2) with TRBJ1-2; 11 bases match TRBD1. Unmatched junction bases numbered 6, after V lost 1 base and J lost 8 bases. The CDR3 spans 15 residues. The germline V gene has CDR1 LGHDT and CDR2 YNNKEL (reference sequence). CDR3 DNA sequence: TGTGCCAGCAGCCAAGGTGGACAGGGGGCGTACGGCTACACCTTC. This sequence encodes CASSQGGQGAYGYTF.

The V gene is TRBV29-1, the J gene TRBJ1-1, with a weak D call TRBD1 (5 bases). V was shortened by 3 bases and J by 3 bases, with 8 bases between the two germline ends. The CDR3 is 12 residues long. The germline V gene has CDR1 SQVTM and CDR2 ANQGSEA. The CDR3 region has the DNA TGCAGCGTTGACGGGGGGTACACTGAAGCTTTCTTT. The encoded protein is CSVDGGYTEAFF.

The chain is built from TRBV2 and TRBJ1-2, with TRBD1 as a possible D gene (5 bases). V shed 5 bases and J shed 1 base, with 14 bases lying between them. The V gene's germline CDR1 is SNHLY and CDR2 FYNNEI. The CDR3 runs to 15 residues. CDR3 amino acids: CASSPSRGNNYGYTF. The CDR3 nucleotides are TGTGCCAGCAGTCCCAGCCGGGGGAATAACTATGGCTACACCTTC.

The chain links TRBV28 to TRBJ2-7, with TRBD2 identical over 7 bases. The CDR3 has 15 residues. V shed 5 bases and J 4 bases; nucleotides not matched to a gene: 11. Per germline, CDR1 MDHEN and CDR2 SYDVKM. The CDR3 region is CASSTLAGVFYEQYF. The CDR3 DNA follows: TGTGCCAGCAGTACCCTGGCGGGAGTTTTTTACGAGCAGTACTTC.

The chain is built from TRBV5-1 and TRBJ1-1; 8 nucleotides align to TRBD1. The junction had 11 bases not matched to a gene; V was cut back by 3 bases and J by 4 bases. The CDR3 is 16 residues long. Germline assignment: CDR1 SGHRS and CDR2 YFSETQ. DNA for the CDR3: TGCGCCAGCAGCTGGGCGGACGGCACAGGGGGCACTGAAGCTTTCTTT. Protein sequence: CASSWADGTGGTEAFF.

The V gene is TRBV5-6, the J gene TRBJ2-1; D call uncertain. The CDR3 loop spans 12 amino acids. Trimming took off 0 bases at V and 9 bases at J, with 7 bases between the two ends. Per the germline V gene, CDR1 is SGHDT and CDR2 is YYEEEE. DNA for the CDR3: TGTGCCAGCAGCTTGGTGCTGGCTGAGCAGTTCTTC. This sequence encodes CASSLVLAEQFF. Together with reference TRBV5-6 and TRBJ2-1, the CDR3 gives the full variable domain: DAGVTQSPTHLIKTRGQQVTLRCSPKSGHDTVSWYQQALGQGPQFIFQYYEEEERQRGNFPDRFSGHQFPNYSSELNVNALLLGDSALYLCASSLVLAEQFFGPGTRLTVL.

CDR3 in DNA: TGTGCCAGTAGTAGGGACCCGGGGACTAGCGGGAGGGCCAAGTCCAATGAGCAGTTCTTC. It codes for CASSRDPGTSGRAKSNEQFF. This chain joins TRBV19 and TRBJ2-1, with 16 nucleotides matching TRBD2. The V gene's germline CDR1 is LNHDA and CDR2 SQIVND (reference sequence). The V gene end was trimmed by 4 bases and the J gene end by 6 bases; junction bases not matched to a gene: 15. The CDR3 loop spans 20 amino acids.

A few counts support this clone. This rearrangement joins TRBV5-1 to TRBJ1-5; D remains ambiguous. Trimming removed 0 bases from V and 3 bases from J, with 10 bases in between. Germline values: CDR1 SGHRS, CDR2 YFSETQ. The CDR3 loop spans 15 amino acids. The CDR3 DNA sequence: TGCGCCAGCAGCTTGGATACGGGTATCAATCAGCCCCAGCATTTT. This sequence encodes CASSLDTGINQPQHF.

The gene calls are TRBV9 and TRBJ1-4; tentative D call: TRBD1 (5 bases). V lost 4 bases, J lost 7 bases, and 11 bases lay in between. Germline V gene data show CDR1 as SGDLS and CDR2 as YYNGEE. This CDR3 has 13 residues. In nucleotides, the CDR3 is TGTGCCAGCAGCCTGACAGACGGTGAAAAACTGTTTTTT. Its translation: CASSLTDGEKLFF.

The chain uses TRBV5-5 and TRBJ1-3; TRBD1 matches at 7 bases. Per the germline V gene, CDR1 is SGHKS and CDR2 is YYEKEE (reference sequence). The CDR3 is 15 amino acids. With 0 bases clipped from V and 4 bases from J, the junction kept 4 bases outside the gene matches. The CDR3 here is CASSLDQGDGNTIYF. CDR3 bases: TGTGCCAGCAGCTTGGATCAGGGGGACGGAAACACCATATATTTT.

The chain links TRBV11-2 to TRBJ2-3; TRBD2 matches 10 bases. After removal of 5 bases from V and 4 bases from J, the junction contained 9 bases not matched to a gene. Germline CDR1 reads SGHAT; CDR2 reads FQNNGV. The CDR3 loop spans 16 amino acids. The CDR3 nucleotides are TGTGCCAGCAGCGCCCCTAGCGGGGGCTTCGCAGATACGCAGTATTTT. Translation gives CASSAPSGGFADTQYF.

The chain is built from TRBV5-5 and TRBJ2-2, with 9 bases that match TRBD1. In germline, CDR1 is SGHKS, CDR2 YYEKEE (reference sequence). The CDR3 is 18 amino acids. V lost 0 bases to trimming and J lost 2 bases; unmatched junction nucleotides: 8. The CDR3 DNA reads TGTGCCAGCAGCTTGGGGTCTTGGGGACAGGGCAACACCGGGGAGCTGTTTTTT. Translating it yields CASSLGSWGQGNTGELFF.

Only one count was recorded for this clone. The V and J genes are TRBV15 and TRBJ1-4, with unresolved D. Germline values: CDR1 LNHNV, CDR2 YYDKDF (reference sequence). The CDR3 covers 14 residues. V dropped 3 bases and J dropped 0 bases, with 5 bases sitting between them. DNA of the CDR3: TGTGCCACCAGCAGGCAGGCAACTAATGAAAAACTGTTTTTT. Its protein is CATSRQATNEKLFF.

This clone was counted between two and nine times. The chain recombines TRBV24-1 with TRBJ2-2; D is perhaps TRBD2 (6 bases). Germline V gene data show CDR1 as KGHDR and CDR2 as SFDVKD. CDR3 length equals 15 residues. V was shortened by 7 bases and J by 1 base, with 12 bases between the two germline ends. CDR3 sequence: CATRETRGNTGELFF. The CDR3 bases are TGTGCCACCAGGGAGACTAGGGGGAACACCGGGGAGCTGTTTTTT.

The V gene is TRBV19, the J gene TRBJ1-2, with D unresolved. CDR3 length: 13 residues. With 10 bases removed from V and 2 bases from J, the gap between germline ends came to 14 bases. Germline CDR1 LNHDA, CDR2 SQIVND (reference sequence). In DNA, the CDR3 is TGTGCCACCTCGACGGGAGTCAACTATGGCTACACCTTC. It codes for CATSTGVNYGYTF.

On this clone itself: Other DNA sequences of this sample code for an identical CDR3. The chain recombines TRBV6-5 with TRBJ2-7; 9 bases are shared with TRBD1. CDR1 and CDR2 from the germline V gene are MNHEY and SVGAGI. With 5 bases clipped from V and 4 bases from J, the junction kept 6 bases outside the gene matches. This CDR3 has 14 amino acids. The CDR3 bases are TGTGCCAGCAGTCCTGGGACAGGGAAATACGAGCAGTACTTC. This sequence encodes CASSPGTGKYEQYF.

The V and J genes are TRBV10-2 and TRBJ2-3, with no clear D. This CDR3 is 13 amino acids long. The germline CDR1 and CDR2 sequences are WSHSY and SAAADI. The ends were cut back, 7 bases at V and 0 bases at J, with 8 bases in the middle. Here the CDR3 reads CASTEPSTDTQYF. The CDR3 DNA reads as TGCGCCAGCACGGAGCCTAGCACAGATACGCAGTATTTT.

This clone turned up a few times. The V and J genes are TRBV20-1 and TRBJ1-5; tentatively, D is TRBD1 (5 bases). V lost 6 bases to trimming and J lost 12 bases, with 15 bases between them. The germline V gene encodes CDR1 DFQATT and CDR2 SNEGSKA (reference sequence). This CDR3 has 11 residues. The CDR3 coding sequence is TGCAGTGCGGAGGGGAAGGGGCTCCAGCATTTT. This gives the protein CSAEGKGLQHF.

The chain recombines TRBV19 with TRBJ2-2; D is perhaps TRBD2 (5 bases). This CDR3 has 15 residues. The V end was cut by 2 bases, the J end by 2 bases, with 9 bases between. Per germline, CDR1 LNHDA and CDR2 SQIVND (reference sequence). The CDR3 sequence: CASSIRRTNTGELFF. The CDR3 DNA sequence: TGTGCCAGTAGTATAAGGCGGACTAACACCGGGGAGCTGTTTTTT.

This chain joins TRBV30 and TRBJ2-7; 7 bases agree with TRBD1. CDR1 and CDR2 (germline): GTSNPN, SVGIG (reference sequence). The CDR3 is 15 amino acids. J gave up 0 bases and V 0 bases, and 5 bases lay outside the gene matches. As DNA, the CDR3 is TGTGCCTGGAGTGTAAGGGGGCGAAGCTCCTACGAGCAGTACTTC. This translates into CAWSVRGRSSYEQYF. Looking up the rest from reference TRBV30 and TRBJ2-7 gives the full variable domain: SQTIHQWPATLVQPVGSPLSLECTVEGTSNPNLYWYRQAAGRGLQLLFYSVGIGQISSEVPQNLSASRPQDRQFILSSKKLLLSDSGFYLCAWSVRGRSSYEQYFGPGTRLTVT.

This clone was observed once. The CDR3 loop is CASSYGTPGANVLTF. As DNA, the CDR3 is TGTGCCAGCAGCTATGGGACACCCGGGGCCAACGTCCTGACTTTC. V gene TRBV7-9 combines with J gene TRBJ2-6; a possible D gene is TRBD1 (6 bases). CDR1 and CDR2 (germline): SEHNR, FQNEAQ (reference sequence). The CDR3 length is 15 residues. V lost 4 bases and J lost 4, with 11 bases in between.